This T cell receptor (beta chain) was retrieved from a study of T cell repertoires in cytomegalovirus infection. Germline loops: CDR1 SGHTA, CDR2 FQGNSA. V lost 6 bases and J lost 0, with 15 bases in between. The CDR3 loop spans 17 amino acids. Many counts were recorded for this clonotype. Its antigen is not identified. TCRdb re-derived calls from the reads in MiXCR, one entry per CDR3 protein. Among about 71,000 distinct CDR3 sequences listed, 20% to 25% were seen once. The specimen comprised CD8+ T cells from cultured PBMCs, sampled from culture after CMV antigen stimulation. The clonotype comes from a human donor in good health (CMV status not recorded). Some clones in this sample may be carry-over from other donors' samples. This chain uses TRBV7-2 with TRBJ1-6; D is uncertain. The CDR3 DNA is TGTGCCAGCAGTAATCGCGGCTCAAGCTCCTATAATTCACCCCTCCACTTT. It is translated as CASSNRGSSSYNSPLHF.